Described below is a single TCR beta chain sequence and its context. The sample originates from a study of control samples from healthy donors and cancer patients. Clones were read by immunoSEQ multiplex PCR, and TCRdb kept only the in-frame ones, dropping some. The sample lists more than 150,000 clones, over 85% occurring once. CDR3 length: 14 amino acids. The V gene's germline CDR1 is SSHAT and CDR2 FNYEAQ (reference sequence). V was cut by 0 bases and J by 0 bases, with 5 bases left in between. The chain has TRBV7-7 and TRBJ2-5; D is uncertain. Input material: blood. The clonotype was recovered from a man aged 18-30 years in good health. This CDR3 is CASSLALNQETQYF. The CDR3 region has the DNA TGTGCCAGCAGCTTAGCGTTGAACCAAGAGACCCAGTACTTC.